The T cell receptor (beta chain) under discussion was sequenced for a study of blood T cell repertoires in COVID-19. Study overall: Samples representing acute and convalescent COVID-19 were sourced from the United States, Italy and Spain.

Some clones are missing from TCRdb's copy, which holds only in-frame ones; the method was immunoSEQ multiplex PCR. The repertoire holds nearly 50,000 clones, with 86% as singletons. V was trimmed by 5 bases and J by 5 bases, leaving 5 bases between them. This CDR3 contains 11 residues. Germline CDR1 SGHNT, CDR2 YENEEA. This receptor was identified in a man aged 35-49 years with active COVID-19. The V call is TRBV11-3, the J call TRBJ2-3; TRBD2 might be the D (5 bases). The sample taken for sequencing was peripheral blood. CDR3 residues: CASSRGDTQYF. Here the CDR3 DNA reads TGTGCCAGCAGCCGGGGAGATACGCAGTATTTT.